The T cell receptor (beta chain) under discussion was sequenced for a study of shared T cell receptors in the human thymus. This CDR3 is built from 15 residues. Trimming removed 3 bases from V and 5 bases from J, with 14 bases in between. Germline loops: CDR1 MNHEY, CDR2 SMNVEV (reference sequence). TCRdb keeps only in-frame clones here, not all; method: immunoSEQ multiplex PCR. The table shows 600,000 to 900,000 clones, with 75% to 90% occurring only once. The data were also submitted as part of a second study, on human thymus T cells. From that study: Immunologically healthy infants in Finland undergoing congenital heart defect surgery were the donors. Corrective cardiac operations yielded the resected thymus tissue. V and J genes seemed to be used with bias in thymic and blood repertoires.

The J gene is TRBJ2-4, the V gene TRBV27; D might be TRBD1 (5 bases). This TCR derives from a girl under two years old with a congenital heart defect. The specimen was thymocytes. CDR3 DNA sequence: TGTGCCAGCAGTTTCCAGGGCGTGGGCCAAAACATTCAGTACTTC. It encodes CASSFQGVGQNIQYF.